This T cell receptor (beta chain) was captured in a study of low-dose radiotherapy and immunotherapy resistance in tumors. Across the whole study: Each patient was administered nivolumab intravenously at 240 mg, which was a flat dose, every two weeks, along with intravenous ipilimumab at 1 mg/kg every six weeks.

Time point specified: after trial treatment. The treatment here: LDRT plus nivolumab, ipilimumab, low-dose cyclophosphamide and aspirin (RACIN trial). Eligibility criteria specified advanced solid malignancies devoid of tumor-infiltrating lymphocytes. TRAV- and TRBV-specific primers, spanning alpha and beta chains, primed first-strand cDNA. TCR amplification involved 20 to 25 PCR cycles with a constant-region primer and V-primer adapter. TCRdb re-called the reads through MiXCR, storing one row per CDR3 protein. The table shows about 35,000 distinct CDR3 sequences, with under 25% occurring only once. The CDR3 length is 16 residues. The V segment lost 3 bases and the J segment 7 bases; nucleotides outside the gene matches: 9. Germline values: CDR1 KGHDR, CDR2 SFDVKD.

The source of this sequence is a female donor with ovarian cancer. The specimen was PBMCs, collected after low-dose radiotherapy plus immunotherapy. The genes are TRBV24-1 and TRBJ2-1, with 9 bases fitting TRBD2. Written as DNA, the CDR3 is TGTGCCACCAGTGATATATCGGGACTAGCAGGAAATGAGCAGTTCTTC. It encodes CATSDISGLAGNEQFF.